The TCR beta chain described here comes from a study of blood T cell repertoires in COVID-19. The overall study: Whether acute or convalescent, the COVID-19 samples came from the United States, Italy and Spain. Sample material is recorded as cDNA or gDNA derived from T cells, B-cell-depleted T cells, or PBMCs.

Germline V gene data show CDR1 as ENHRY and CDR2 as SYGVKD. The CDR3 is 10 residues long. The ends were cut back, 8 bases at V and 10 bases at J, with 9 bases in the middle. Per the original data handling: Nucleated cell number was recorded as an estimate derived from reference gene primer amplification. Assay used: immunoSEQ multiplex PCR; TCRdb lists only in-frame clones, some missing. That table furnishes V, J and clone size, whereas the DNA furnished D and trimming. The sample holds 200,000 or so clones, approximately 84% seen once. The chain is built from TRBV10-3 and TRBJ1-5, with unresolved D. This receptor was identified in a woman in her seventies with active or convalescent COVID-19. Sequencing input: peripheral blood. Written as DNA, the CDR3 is TGTGCCATCCGGAGGATCCCCCAGCATTTT. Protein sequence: CAIRRIPQHF.